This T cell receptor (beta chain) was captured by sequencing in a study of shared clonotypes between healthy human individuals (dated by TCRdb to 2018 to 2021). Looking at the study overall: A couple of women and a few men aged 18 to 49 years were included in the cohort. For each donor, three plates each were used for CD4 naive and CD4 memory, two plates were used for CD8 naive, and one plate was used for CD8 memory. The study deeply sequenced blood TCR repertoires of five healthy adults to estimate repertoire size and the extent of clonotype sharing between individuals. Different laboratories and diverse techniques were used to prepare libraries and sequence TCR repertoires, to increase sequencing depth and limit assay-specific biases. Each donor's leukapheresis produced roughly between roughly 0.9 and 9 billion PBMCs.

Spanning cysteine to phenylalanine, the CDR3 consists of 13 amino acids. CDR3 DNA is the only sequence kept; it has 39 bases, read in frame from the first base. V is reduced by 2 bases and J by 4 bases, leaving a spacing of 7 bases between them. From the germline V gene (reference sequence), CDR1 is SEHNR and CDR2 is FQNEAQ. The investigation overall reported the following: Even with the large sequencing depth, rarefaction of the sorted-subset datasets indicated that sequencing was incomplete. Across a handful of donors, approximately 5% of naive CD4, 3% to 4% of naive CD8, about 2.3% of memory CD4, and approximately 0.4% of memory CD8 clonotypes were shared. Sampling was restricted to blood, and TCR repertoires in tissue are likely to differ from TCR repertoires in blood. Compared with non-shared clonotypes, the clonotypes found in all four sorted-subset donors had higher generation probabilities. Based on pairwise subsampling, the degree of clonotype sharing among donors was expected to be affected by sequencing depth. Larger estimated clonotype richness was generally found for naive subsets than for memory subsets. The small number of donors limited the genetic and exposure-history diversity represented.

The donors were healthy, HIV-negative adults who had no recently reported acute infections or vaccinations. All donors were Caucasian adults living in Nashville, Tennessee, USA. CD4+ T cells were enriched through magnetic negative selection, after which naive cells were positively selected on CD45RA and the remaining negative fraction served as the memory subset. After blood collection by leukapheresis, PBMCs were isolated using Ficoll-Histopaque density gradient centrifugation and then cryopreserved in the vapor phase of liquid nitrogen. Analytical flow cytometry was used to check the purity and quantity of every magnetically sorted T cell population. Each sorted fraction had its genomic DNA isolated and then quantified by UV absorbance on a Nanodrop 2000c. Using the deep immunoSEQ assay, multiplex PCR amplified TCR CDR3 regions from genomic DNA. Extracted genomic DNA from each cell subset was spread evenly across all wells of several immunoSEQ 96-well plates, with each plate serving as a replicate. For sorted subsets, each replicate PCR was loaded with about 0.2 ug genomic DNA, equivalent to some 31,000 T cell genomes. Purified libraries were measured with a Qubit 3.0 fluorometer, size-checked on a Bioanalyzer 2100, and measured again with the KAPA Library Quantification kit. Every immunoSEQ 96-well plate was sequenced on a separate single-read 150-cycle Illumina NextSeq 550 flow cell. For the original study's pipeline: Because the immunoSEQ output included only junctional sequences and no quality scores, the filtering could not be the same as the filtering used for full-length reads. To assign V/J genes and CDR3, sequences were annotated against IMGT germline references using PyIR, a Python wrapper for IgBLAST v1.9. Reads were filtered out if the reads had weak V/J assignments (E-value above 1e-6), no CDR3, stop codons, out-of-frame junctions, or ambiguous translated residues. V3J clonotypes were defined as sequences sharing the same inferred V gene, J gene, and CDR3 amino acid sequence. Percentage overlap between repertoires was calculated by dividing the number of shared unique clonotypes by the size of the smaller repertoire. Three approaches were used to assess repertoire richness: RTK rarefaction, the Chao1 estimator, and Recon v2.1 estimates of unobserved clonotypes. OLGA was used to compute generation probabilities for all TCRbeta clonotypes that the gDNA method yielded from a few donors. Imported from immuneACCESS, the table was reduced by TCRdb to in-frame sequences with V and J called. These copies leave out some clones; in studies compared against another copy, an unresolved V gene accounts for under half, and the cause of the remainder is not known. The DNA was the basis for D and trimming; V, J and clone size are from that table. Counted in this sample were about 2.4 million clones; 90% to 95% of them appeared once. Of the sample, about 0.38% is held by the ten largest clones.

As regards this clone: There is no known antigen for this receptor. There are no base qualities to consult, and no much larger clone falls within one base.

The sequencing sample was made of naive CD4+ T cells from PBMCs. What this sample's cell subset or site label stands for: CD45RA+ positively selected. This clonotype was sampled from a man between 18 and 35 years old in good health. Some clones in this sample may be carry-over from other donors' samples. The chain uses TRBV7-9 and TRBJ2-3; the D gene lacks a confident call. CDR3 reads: CASSLPVPDTQYF. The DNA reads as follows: TGTGCCAGCAGCTTACCCGTCCCAGATACGCAGTATTTT.